This T cell receptor (beta chain) was profiled in a study of T cells in Graves' hyperthyroidism and ophthalmopathy. Study context: The authors collected peripheral blood at initial diagnosis, before any treatment. General study results and limits: Ophthalmopathy got predicted by the model a median about six months before its onset. Most thyroid clonotypes expanded above 0.001 were also detected in blood.

Diagnoses were established using clinical symptoms, serum thyroxine and TRAb, thyroid ultrasound and orbital computed tomography. A note on this clonotype: The antigen remains undetermined.

The CDR3 regions of TCR beta were amplified from RNA transcripts. A set of HTBI primers served as the primers for a first-round RT-PCR of the TCR CDR3. A single record per CDR3 protein comes from TCRdb applying MiXCR to the multiplex PCR reads. The repertoire holds some 490,000 distinct CDR3 sequences, with approximately 23% as singletons. V dropped 6 bases and J dropped 1; count of bases not matched to a gene: 7. CDR1 and CDR2 from the germline V gene are LNHDA and SQIVND (reference sequence). This CDR3 spans 15 amino acids. The sequence was collected from a woman in her seventies with Graves' ophthalmopathy. The chain recombines TRBV19 with TRBJ2-3, with 7 bases fitting TRBD2. Sequencing used blood. CDR3 sequence reads: CASRQLAFGTDTQYF. In nucleotides, the CDR3 is TGTGCCAGTAGGCAACTAGCGTTTGGCACAGATACGCAGTATTTT.